Each of the 18 T cell receptor beta chains below was sequenced from the same sample in a study of shared clonotypes between healthy human individuals. CD45RO-negative, CCR7-selected cells formed the naive CD8 fraction, which excluded terminally differentiated effector memory CD45RA+ cells. Profiling relied on immunoSEQ multiplex PCR, and the TCRdb table lists in-frame clones only, not all of them. The table lists millions of clones, 93% of them singletons. The sequencing input was naive CD8+ T cells from PBMCs. These receptor sequences come from a man between 18 and 29 years old in good health. Some clones in this sample may be carry-over from other donors' samples.

The chain has TRBV5-1 and TRBJ2-3; TRBD2 is a possible D gene (5 bases). This CDR3 has 16 residues. V was cut by 4 bases and J by 5 bases, with 20 bases left in between. Per germline, CDR1 SGHRS and CDR2 YFSETQ. The CDR3 spells CASSLRQDGVQDTQYF. The CDR3 DNA reads as TGCGCCAGCAGCCTCCGACAAGACGGGGTACAAGATACGCAGTATTTT. The variable domain in full, completed from reference TRBV5-1 and TRBJ2-3, reads KAGVTQTPRYLIKTRGQQVTLSCSPISGHRSVSWYQQTPGQGLQFLFEYFSETQRNKGNFPGRFSGRQFSNSRSEMNVSTLELGDSALYLCASSLRQDGVQDTQYFGPGTRLTVL.

The V call is TRBV4-1, the J call TRBJ2-5; perhaps TRBD1 as D (7 bases). Germline V gene data show CDR1 as MGHRA and CDR2 as YSYEKL. The CDR3 contains 17 residues. Trimming removed 6 bases from V and 5 bases from J, with 25 bases in between. The CDR3 spells CASSTIRQGRRGETQYF. CDR3 DNA: TGCGCCAGCAGTACAATCCGACAGGGCCGTCGGGGGGAGACCCAGTACTTC.

V usage is TRBV11-2 and J usage is TRBJ2-7, with TRBD1 as a possible D gene (7 bases). Germline-derived CDR1 and CDR2 are SGHAT and FQNNGV. The CDR3 is 15 residues long. V gave up 1 base and J gave up 7 bases, with 17 bases separating them. Here the CDR3 reads CASSLGRQGGGEQYF. In DNA form, the CDR3 reads TGTGCCAGCAGCTTAGGCAGACAGGGCGGAGGGGAGCAGTACTTC.

V is TRBV6-5 and J is TRBJ2-1; 9 bases line up with TRBD2. The CDR3 length is 15 residues. The ends lost 4 bases at V and 4 bases at J; junction bases unmatched: 5. Germline V CDR1 and CDR2: MNHEY, SVGAGI. The CDR3 DNA follows: TGTGCCAGCAGTTTTAGCGGGAGTCCGTACAATGAGCAGTTCTTC. Its protein product is CASSFSGSPYNEQFF.

This clone was found a few times. This sample includes further DNA sequences coding for the same CDR3. This chain links TRBV29-1 with TRBJ1-1; D remains ambiguous. From germline, CDR1 is SQVTM and CDR2 ANQGSEA. Trimming stripped 4 bases from V and 0 bases from J, with 3 bases between. The CDR3 spans 11 residues. CDR3 amino acids: CSVAVNTEAFF. The CDR3, as DNA: TGCAGCGTTGCAGTGAACACTGAAGCTTTCTTT.

As to this clone: Other nucleotide sequences in the sample specify the same CDR3. The chain recombines TRBV28 with TRBJ1-5; D remains unclear. Germline loops: CDR1 MDHEN, CDR2 SYDVKM. The V end was cut by 6 bases, the J end by 1 base, with 10 bases between. The CDR3 runs to 14 residues. In DNA, the CDR3 is TGTGCCAGCAGCCTGGACGGAAGCAATCAGCCCCAGCATTTT. As protein: CASSLDGSNQPQHF.

The V gene is TRBV7-9, the J gene TRBJ1-2; D ambiguous. Trimming took off 1 base at V and 1 base at J, with 7 bases between the two ends. CDR1 and CDR2 from the germline V gene are SEHNR and FQNEAQ (reference sequence). The CDR3 is made up of 14 amino acids. The CDR3 loop reads CASSLVYSNYGYTF. DNA for the CDR3: TGTGCCAGCAGCTTAGTATACAGTAACTATGGCTACACCTTC. The full variable domain, rest sourced from reference TRBV7-9 and TRBJ1-2, is DTGVSQNPRHKITKRGQNVTFRCDPISEHNRLYWYRQTLGQGPEFLTYFQNEAQLEKSRLLSDRFSAERPKGSFSTLEIQRTEQGDSAMYLCASSLVYSNYGYTFGSGTRLTVV.

This chain uses TRBV5-4 with TRBJ1-1, with 7 bases aligning to TRBD1. The CDR3 contains 13 residues. CDR1 SGHNT and CDR2 YYREEE come from the germline V gene (reference sequence). J lost 2 bases, V lost 7 bases, and 5 bases had no gene match. CDR3 nucleotides: TGTGCCAGCGCGGCAGGGGGAAACACTGAAGCTTTCTTT. Translated, it gives CASAAGGNTEAFF.

The J gene is TRBJ1-1, the V gene TRBV30, with 7 bases identical to TRBD1. The V gene's germline CDR1 is GTSNPN and CDR2 SVGIG (reference sequence). Trimming cost V 5 bases and J 6 bases; bases outside gene matches: 6. The CDR3 sequence is 12 residues long. The CDR3 is CAWARGGPEAFF. CDR3 coding DNA: TGTGCCTGGGCCAGGGGGGGCCCTGAAGCTTTCTTT.

As concerns this clone: Other DNA sequences from this sample encode an identical CDR3 as well. Here the CDR3 DNA reads TGTGCCAGTAGTATCGGAAACTACGAGCAGTACTTC. This encodes CASSIGNYEQYF. The rearrangement uses TRBV19 and TRBJ2-7; no reliable D call. The V end lost 3 bases, the J end lost 3 bases, and 6 bases lay between the germline ends. The CDR3 spans 12 residues. Germline CDR1 is LNHDA and CDR2 is SQIVND (reference sequence).

The chain recombines TRBV10-3 with TRBJ1-2, with TRBD1 matching 7 bases. With 6 bases clipped from V and 6 bases from J, the junction kept 1 base outside the gene matches. CDR1 ENHRY and CDR2 SYGVKD come from the germline V gene. CDR3 length: 11 amino acids. The CDR3 here is CAISQGDGYTF. The CDR3 DNA reads as TGTGCCATCAGCCAGGGGGATGGCTACACCTTC.

The chain's CDR3 is CASSVGLAGGYGNEQFF. The CDR3 nucleotides read TGTGCCAGCAGCGTCGGACTAGCGGGAGGGTATGGCAATGAGCAGTTCTTC. This sequence joins TRBV7-8 and TRBJ2-1; 15 bases are a match to TRBD2. The germline CDR1 and CDR2 sequences are SGHVS and FQNEAQ. V dropped 5 bases and J dropped 6; count of bases not matched to a gene: 8. The CDR3 length is 17 residues.

The rearrangement joins TRBV2 to TRBJ2-7, with TRBD1 identical over 7 bases. V shed 6 bases, J shed 6 bases, and the junction held 14 bases outside the gene matches. Germline lookup yields CDR1 SNHLY and CDR2 FYNNEI. The CDR3 has 15 amino acids. The CDR3 DNA reads as TGTGCCAGCAGAGACTTGAGGGGGCGCAAGTTCGAGCAGTACTTC. This translates into CASRDLRGRKFEQYF.

The gene calls are TRBV7-2 and TRBJ2-7; D may be TRBD1 or TRBD2 (5 bases each). CDR1 and CDR2 from the germline V gene are SGHTA and FQGNSA. V was cut by 5 bases and J by 4 bases, with 21 bases left in between. The CDR3 loop spans 16 amino acids. The CDR3 loop reads CASSLTPRDGRYEQYF. The CDR3 DNA reads as TGTGCCAGCAGCCTGACCCCCCGGGACGGTCGTTACGAGCAGTACTTC. The entire variable domain, with the rest obtained from reference TRBV7-2 and TRBJ2-7, is as follows: GAGVSQSPSNKVTEKGKDVELRCDPISGHTALYWYRQSLGQGLEFLIYFQGNSAPDKSGLPSDRFSAERTGGSVSTLTIQRTQQEDSAVYLCASSLTPRDGRYEQYFGPGTRLTVT.

The chain couples TRBV9 to TRBJ1-2, with TRBD1 matching 7 bases. CDR1 is SGDLS, CDR2 YYNGEE, per germline. V was pared by 0 bases and J by 7 bases, with 9 bases of the junction left unmatched. CDR3 length: 15 amino acids. The CDR3 loop reads CASSVDPGQYSGYTF. The DNA for the CDR3 is TGTGCCAGCAGCGTAGACCCGGGACAGTACTCTGGCTACACCTTC.

The sample holds one count of this clone. V usage is TRBV28 and J usage is TRBJ1-2, with D possibly TRBD1 on 6 matching bases. Germline CDR1 MDHEN, CDR2 SYDVKM. The V and J ends lost 7 bases and 4 bases respectively, with 16 bases between them. The CDR3 is 14 residues long. CDR3 nucleotide sequence: TGTGCCAGCACTTTGATGGGGGCTGGCTATGGCTACACCTTC. As protein: CASTLMGAGYGYTF.

This chain uses TRBV6-5 with TRBJ1-1; D ambiguous. CDR3 length: 14 residues. Between the trimmed V and J ends, which lost 0 bases and 6 bases, there was a span of 11 bases. The V gene's germline CDR1 is MNHEY and CDR2 SVGAGI. The CDR3 sequence is CASSYSIRVAEAFF. CDR3 in DNA: TGTGCCAGCAGTTACTCGATTCGGGTTGCTGAAGCTTTCTTT.

This chain connects TRBV6-1 to TRBJ2-7; 8 bases are a match to TRBD1. The germline V gene has CDR1 MNHNS and CDR2 SASEGT. There are 14 residues in the CDR3. The J segment lost 3 bases and the V segment lost 2 bases, leaving 3 bases of the junction unmatched. CDR3 DNA sequence: TGTGCCAGCAGTGAAAGGACAGGGTACTACGAGCAGTACTTC. It specifies CASSERTGYYEQYF.